The present entry profiles one T cell receptor (beta chain) with its context. This clonotype was seen ten or more times. Its antigen is currently not known. The record has no base qualities; no much larger clone is one base away. Trimming removed 0 bases from V and 5 bases from J, leaving 16 bases between the germline ends. According to the germline V gene (reference sequence), CDR1 reads DFQATT and CDR2 reads SNEGSKA. Taken from cysteine to phenylalanine, the CDR3 has 16 residues. Only CDR3 DNA remains: 48 bases, in frame from the first base. In the paper's terms, the time point label means: newly diagnosed GD, antithyroid drugs for less than 3 months. For both TCR sequencing and RNA sequencing, RNA was extracted from PBMCs using TRIzol. Graves' disease was diagnosed according to American Thyroid Association guidelines. The patients came from an endocrinology department in Xi'an, China. Each patient gave approximately 9.7 milliliters of peripheral blood, collected in an EDTA anticoagulant tube. Ficoll Paque Plus density gradient separation was used to isolate PBMCs, and no additional T cell sorting was done. An Agilent 2100 Bioanalyzer and agarose gel were used to check RNA quality, and a NanoDrop 2000 was used to measure RNA concentration.

The data stem from a study of regulatory T cells in long-lasting Graves disease (dated by TCRdb to about 2021). Notes on the research overall: Newly diagnosed Graves' disease patients had taken antithyroid drugs for less than 3 months. This study used TCR sequencing and RNA sequencing of peripheral blood to compare persistent Graves' disease patients against newly diagnosed Graves' disease patients. A total of about 35 samples underwent TCR sequencing: about 13 from persistent and roughly 20 from newly diagnosed Graves' disease patients. The study took place in China and was registered as a clinical trial. General study outcomes and caveats: Patients with persistent disease shared more public clonotypes (about 2,500) than newly diagnosed patients did (966). As a limitation, the authors acknowledged that the small sample size may reduce accuracy. Compared with newly diagnosed patients, persistent Graves' disease patients had lower TCR Shannon entropy and fewer highly expanded clones, which suggests clonal expansion. Sequencing and analysis were limited to the TCR beta chain. Only peripheral blood was studied, because thyroid tissue, the primary lesion, was inaccessible. TRBV28, TRBJ1-2 and TRBJ2-5 were preferentially used in persistent disease, while TRBV20-1 and TRBJ2-1 were favored in newly diagnosed disease.

Libraries were made using multiplex PCR. Sequencing took place on an Illumina HiSeq 4000. TCR beta libraries were built with iRepertoire HTBI primers and Arm-PCR amplification of CDR3 regions. Before sequencing, the PCR products underwent gel purification. On the study's bioinformatics: Across samples, around 58 TRBV and 14 TRBJ segments were identified and used for gene usage analysis of CDR3 amino acid clonotypes. COPE and FqMerger were used to merge filtered high-quality paired reads into contigs. BLAST was used to align contigs to IMGT TRBV, TRBD and TRBJ reference genes, and CDR3 was defined according to IMGT. Highly expanded clones were defined as clonotypes with a frequency above 0.1%. Shannon entropy was used to measure repertoire diversity, and the Gini coefficient was used to measure V-J evenness. Public clonotypes were defined as clonotypes shared by more than one individual. TCRdb handled the public reads itself, with Q25 trimming in fastp and clone calling in MiXCR, and kept productive beta chains. Rows with a matching CDR3 protein are joined into one entry that keeps the most common DNA and genes. None of the V and J calls come from the authors' own analysis; TCRdb made them. The sample data list about 470,000 distinct CDR3 sequences, and around 15% of these were observed just once. The top ten clonotypes cover about 12% of the sample.

This sample was shared with a second study, whose subject was T cells in Graves' hyperthyroidism and ophthalmopathy. The second publication reports: Stable Graves' hyperthyroidism was defined as no progression to ophthalmopathy during 18 months of follow-up. The hyperthyroidism patients were between 18 and 65 years old and newly diagnosed, with a disease duration of less than 2 months. The study excluded patients with uncontrolled infections, other autoimmune diseases, pregnancy or lactation. Clinical symptoms, serum thyroxine and TRAb, thyroid ultrasound, and orbital computed tomography formed the basis for the diagnoses. The TCR CDR3 was subjected to a first round of RT-PCR using the HTBI primer set and the Qiagen OneStep RT-PCR kit. Most expanded thyroid clonotypes (frequency above 0.001) were also detected in blood, suggesting blood repertoires may reflect thyroid immune responses. A model built on a 13 V-J signature distinguished ophthalmopathy from stable hyperthyroidism, reaching roughly 88% sensitivity and under 84% specificity in cross-validation and 80%/75% in testing. During validation, the model predicted progression to ophthalmopathy a median of approximately 6 months ahead of onset, with approximately 71% sensitivity and about 75% specificity. A discovery cohort of about a hundred patients, about 40 with Graves' ophthalmopathy and about 58 with stable Graves' hyperthyroidism, was used to find distinguishing TCR V-J signatures. Whether ophthalmopathy could be predicted prospectively was tested in an independent validation cohort made up of approximately 19 hyperthyroidism patients plus 17 patients who later progressed to ophthalmopathy. For training and testing, the approximately 92 patients in the discovery cohort were randomly divided in a 7:3 ratio. Thyroid tissue and blood T-cell repertoires from six Graves' hyperthyroidism patients were also compared in the study. After blood sampling, hyperthyroidism patients were treated with methimazole at a starting dose of 30 mg daily, and ophthalmopathy patients were treated with high-dose intravenous methylprednisolone. Libraries were constructed in a second round of multiplex PCR, after which size selection and purification were carried out. Libraries were sequenced paired-end with 100 bp reads on an Illumina HiSeq2000. SOAPnuke was used to process the raw data, with reads discarded if the reads contained adapters or uncalled bases, had a mean Phred below 15, or lacked an exact constant-primer or identifier match. High-quality paired reads were merged using COPE v1.2.5, and each unique nucleotide sequence was defined as a clonotype. Clonotypes were aligned to IMGT TRBV, TRBD and TRBJ reference segments using MiTCR v1.1. Analysis was restricted to V-J combinations with a frequency above 0.0001, which covered roughly 99% of repertoires. The TCS score was defined as the ratio of F50 (clonal expansion) to E x V (chaos), calculated using BLOSUM62-based TCRdist between CDR3 peptides within each V-J. Welch's t-statistics and random forest reduced 514 V-J features to 10 to 15, which were used in a naive Bayes classifier (R e1071). Sample size was not statistically predetermined, and investigators were not blinded to group allocation. The paper reports TCR Vbeta CDR3 sequencing of approximately 140 peripheral blood samples: over 40 ophthalmopathy, under 80 hyperthyroidism and around 17 progressor patients.

This sample comprised peripheral blood mononuclear cells (PBMCs), obtained at new diagnosis, from a patient treated with antithyroid drugs. The sequence came from a man between 35 and 55 years old with Graves disease. Donor details come from another sample of the same person, matched by shared clones. The chain uses TRBV20-1 and TRBJ2-2; the D gene identity is not certain. The CDR3 sequence is CSAREETHGWTGELFF. At the DNA level, the sequence is TGCAGTGCTAGAGAGGAGACACACGGGTGGACCGGGGAGCTGTTTTTT.